This TCR beta chain is drawn from a study of blood T cell repertoires in COVID-19. Sequencing was performed with immunoSEQ multiplex PCR; in TCRdb, only in-frame clones are kept and a portion is missing. The sample holds 200,000 or so clones, around 80% seen once. CDR1 LNHDA and CDR2 SQIVND come from the germline V gene (reference sequence). The CDR3 is 16 amino acids. Germline trimming cut 1 base from V and 4 bases from J; bases unmatched to any gene: 3. This sequence was found in a human donor in a cohort sampled during active COVID-19. V gene TRBV19 combines with J gene TRBJ2-2; 10 nucleotides agree with TRBD1. The sequenced sample was peripheral blood. The CDR3 region is CASSIGQGARTGELFF. CDR3 coding DNA: TGTGCCAGTAGTATAGGACAGGGGGCGCGCACCGGGGAGCTGTTTTTT.